This is a list of T cell receptor beta chains from one sample in a study of T cells in tuberculosis. The assay was immunoSEQ multiplex PCR, and TCRdb's table has in-frame clones only and misses some. The sample comprises 45,000 or so clones, about 95% of which are singletons, and around 7% rests with the top ten. Sequencing input: PBMCs. The receptors were gathered from a donor between 10 and 35 years old with latent tuberculosis or without tuberculosis infection. The CDR3 runs from the conserved cysteine through the conserved F or W. Fields, in order: J gene, clone size, V gene, D gene, CDR3 protein, CDR3 DNA. The D gene is left open where the match is weak. A row's size may be missing; if present it is once, few, many or a size class.

TRBJ1-5 | . | TRBV6-5 | . | CASSYSGALGQPQHF | TGTGCCAGCAGTTACTCGGGCGCATTGGGCCAGCCCCAGCATTTT
TRBJ1-1 | . | TRBV10-1 | . | CASSGATGNTEAFF | TGCGCCAGCAGTGGAGCCACAGGGAACACTGAAGCTTTCTTT
TRBJ1-4 | . | TRBV10-3 | . | CATRQGLANEKLFF | TGTGCCACCAGGCAGGGCTTGGCTAATGAAAAACTGTTTTTT
TRBJ2-4 | . | TRBV30 | . | CAWGPPGAKNIQYF | TGTGCCTGGGGGCCACCTGGGGCCAAAAACATTCAGTACTTC
TRBJ2-3 | . | TRBV5-8 | . | CASSTRFISSRDTDTQYF | TGTGCCAGCAGCACGCGATTCATTTCTAGCAGAGACACAGATACGCAGTATTTT
TRBJ2-7 | . | TRBV18 | TRBD1 | CASSPFYRGSGEQYF | TGTGCCAGCTCACCTTTCTACAGGGGGTCGGGGGAGCAGTACTTC
TRBJ1-5 | . | TRBV4-2 | TRBD1 | CASSQGVGQWLNQPQHF | TGTGCCAGCAGCCAAGGGGTGGGACAGTGGTTGAATCAGCCCCAGCATTTT
TRBJ2-3 | . | TRBV10-2 | TRBD1 | CASSWAGGRGTDTQYF | TGCGCCAGCAGTTGGGCAGGGGGCCGGGGCACAGATACGCAGTATTTT
TRBJ1-3 | . | TRBV18 | . | CASSPPPGPRNTIYF | TGTGCCAGCTCACCACCCCCAGGGCCGAGAAACACCATATATTTT
TRBJ1-1 | . | TRBV29-1 | . | CSVEPGQNTEAFF | TGCAGCGTTGAGCCTGGACAGAACACTGAAGCTTTCTTT
TRBJ2-3 | . | TRBV2 | TRBD1 | CASSKDRAGDTQYF | TGTGCCAGCAGTAAAGACAGGGCAGGAGATACGCAGTATTTT
TRBJ1-4 | . | TRBV5-1 | . | CASSPGGTDSEKLFF | TGCGCCAGCAGCCCGGGAGGAACGGATAGCGAAAAACTGTTTTTT
TRBJ1-3 | . | TRBV5-1 | . | CASSLGGNLRENTIYF | TGCGCCAGCAGCTTGGGCGGCAACCTCAGGGAAAACACCATATATTTT
TRBJ2-7 | . | TRBV18 | TRBD1 | CASSHRGDEQYF | TGTGCCAGCTCACACAGGGGGGACGAGCAGTACTTC
TRBJ2-7 | . | TRBV9 | . | CASSVVQGGEQYF | TGTGCCAGCAGCGTAGTTCAGGGAGGCGAGCAGTACTTC
TRBJ2-1 | . | TRBV6-4 | TRBD2 | CASSPGLAFGNEQFF | TGTGCCAGCAGTCCGGGACTAGCGTTTGGCAATGAGCAGTTCTTC
TRBJ2-5 | . | TRBV25-1 | . | CASSEPGVLETQYF | TGTGCCAGCAGTGAGCCAGGGGTCCTGGAGACCCAGTACTTC
TRBJ1-3 | . | TRBV6-5 | TRBD1 | CASSYYGQGKGNTIYF | TGTGCCAGCAGTTACTATGGACAGGGAAAAGGAAACACCATATATTTT
TRBJ1-5 | . | TRBV10-3 | . | CAISESRTRSQPQHF | TGTGCCATCAGTGAGTCGAGGACACGAAGTCAGCCCCAGCATTTT
TRBJ2-2 | . | TRBV7-9 | TRBD1 | CASSYGQGPGELFF | TGTGCCAGCAGCTACGGACAGGGGCCCGGGGAGCTGTTTTTT
TRBJ2-5 | . | TRBV19 | . | CASSMAGSKTQYF | TGTGCCAGTAGCATGGCAGGGTCAAAGACCCAGTACTTC
TRBJ1-5 | . | TRBV19 | TRBD1 | CASLDREGQPQHF | TGTGCCAGCTTGGACAGGGAAGGTCAGCCCCAGCATTTT
TRBJ1-3 | . | TRBV18 | . | CASSPTTGSRGNTIYF | TGTGCCAGCTCACCGACTACTGGCTCTCGTGGAAACACCATATATTTT
TRBJ2-7 | . | TRBV27 | . | CASSLLGGTYEQYF | TGTGCCAGCAGTTTATTAGGCGGAACCTACGAGCAGTACTTC
TRBJ2-3 | . | TRBV2 | TRBD2 | CASSLASGSREVSGTQYF | TGTGCCAGCAGTCTCGCTAGCGGGAGCCGAGAGGTGTCGGGTACGCAGTATTTT
TRBJ2-1 | . | TRBV25-1 | . | CASSEGGRETYNEQFF | TGTGCCAGCAGTGAAGGCGGGCGGGAAACCTACAATGAGCAGTTCTTC
TRBJ1-6 | . | TRBV4-2 | TRBD1 | CASSQGAMDRDYSPLHF | TGTGCCAGCAGCCAAGGGGCTATGGACAGGGATTATTCACCCCTCCACTTT
TRBJ1-2 | once | TRBV29-1 | TRBD1 | CSVVGTGYGYTF | TGCAGCGTTGTAGGGACAGGATATGGCTACACCTTC
TRBJ2-7 | once | TRBV7-6 | TRBD2 | CASSPGSIGTSGGAAYF | TGTGCCAGCAGCCCTGGGAGTATCGGGACTAGCGGGGGGGCCGCGTACTTC
TRBJ2-7 | . | TRBV5-6 | TRBD2 | CASSLAGKYEQYF | TGTGCCAGCAGCCTAGCGGGGAAATACGAGCAGTACTTC
TRBJ1-5 | . | TRBV30 | TRBD1 | CAWSENRGQDSNQPQHF | TGTGCCTGGAGTGAAAATCGTGGACAGGATAGCAATCAGCCCCAGCATTTT
TRBJ1-2 | . | TRBV18 | . | CASSRPEVYGYTF | TGTGCCAGCTCGAGACCGGAGGTCTATGGCTACACCTTC
TRBJ2-6 | . | TRBV7-6 | . | CASSSMSDSGANVLTF | TGTGCCAGCAGCTCGATGAGTGACAGTGGGGCCAACGTCCTGACTTTC
TRBJ1-2 | . | TRBV19 | . | CASGSLGGYTF | TGTGCCAGTGGGTCCCTAGGAGGCTACACCTTC
TRBJ2-3 | . | TRBV9 | TRBD2 | CASSVLAGVADTQYF | TGTGCCAGCAGCGTCTTAGCGGGAGTCGCAGATACGCAGTATTTT
TRBJ2-1 | . | TRBV7-2 | TRBD1 | CASSLDRNEQFF | TGTGCCAGCAGCTTGGACAGGAATGAGCAGTTCTTC
TRBJ1-1 | . | TRBV29-1 | TRBD1 | CSVLGQPNTEAFF | TGCAGCGTTTTGGGACAGCCGAACACTGAAGCTTTCTTT
TRBJ1-4 | . | TRBV20-1 | TRBD1 | CSAGGPGQGLF | TGCAGTGCCGGGGGTCCGGGACAGGGGCTTTTT
TRBJ2-7 | . | TRBV7-9 | . | CASSTDQYWSSYEQYF | TGTGCCAGCTCTACTGACCAGTACTGGAGCTCCTACGAGCAGTACTTC
TRBJ2-7 | few | TRBV4-1 | TRBD2 | CASSPTSGRISYEQYF | TGCGCCAGCAGCCCCACTAGCGGGAGGATCTCCTACGAGCAGTACTTC
TRBJ1-5 | . | TRBV7-8 | TRBD1 | CASSLEGQGKPQHF | TGTGCCAGCAGCTTAGAGGGACAGGGGAAGCCCCAGCATTTT
TRBJ2-7 | . | TRBV4-1 | . | CASSQVTVSSYEQYF | TGCGCCAGCAGCCAAGTAACGGTGAGCTCCTACGAGCAGTACTTC
TRBJ2-7 | . | TRBV5-5 | . | CASSLATDYRPYEQYF | TGTGCCAGCAGCTTGGCGACAGATTACCGACCCTACGAGCAGTACTTC
TRBJ2-5 | . | TRBV6-6 | . | CASSWAQETQYF | TGTGCCAGCTCGTGGGCCCAAGAGACCCAGTACTTC
TRBJ1-1 | . | TRBV5-1 | . | CASSLTPTGLEAFF | TGCGCCAGCAGCTTGACCCCTACAGGGCTAGAAGCTTTCTTT
TRBJ2-7 | once | TRBV7-9 | TRBD2 | CASSPSRGSGYSSYEQYF | TGTGCCAGCAGCCCATCCCGGGGTAGCGGGTACAGCTCCTACGAGCAGTACTTC
TRBJ1-6 | . | TRBV7-2 | . | CASSLRQGITPLHF | TGTGCCAGCAGCCTCCGGCAGGGGATAACACCCCTCCACTTT
TRBJ2-1 | . | TRBV6-6 | TRBD1 | CASRRRQGPEFF | TGTGCCAGCAGGCGAAGACAGGGGCCGGAGTTCTTC
TRBJ1-6 | . | TRBV5-6 | . | CASSLEGFRNSPLHF | TGTGCCAGCAGCTTGGAGGGGTTTAGAAATTCACCCCTCCACTTT
TRBJ2-1 | . | TRBV5-6 | TRBD2 | CASSLTSGSYNEQFF | TGTGCCAGCAGCCTGACTAGCGGGTCTTACAATGAGCAGTTCTTC
TRBJ2-2 | . | TRBV6-1 | . | CASSEAPPGTPFTGELFF | TGTGCCAGCAGTGAAGCTCCCCCCGGGACACCCTTCACCGGGGAGCTGTTTTTT